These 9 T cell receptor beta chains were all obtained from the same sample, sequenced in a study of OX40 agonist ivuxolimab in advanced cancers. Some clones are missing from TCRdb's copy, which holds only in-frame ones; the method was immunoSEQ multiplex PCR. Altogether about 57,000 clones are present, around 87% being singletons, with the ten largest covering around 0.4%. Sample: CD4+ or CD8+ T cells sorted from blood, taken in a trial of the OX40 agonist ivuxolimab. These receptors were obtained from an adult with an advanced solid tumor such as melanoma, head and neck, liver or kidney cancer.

CDR3 sequence reads: CASSPRGGDGGHYGYTF. The CDR3 DNA reads TGTGCCAGCAGCCCCAGAGGGGGGGACGGCGGGCACTATGGCTACACCTTC. This sequence joins TRBV7-3 and TRBJ1-2, with a tentative D call TRBD1 (6 bases). The length of the CDR3 is 17 residues. Per germline, CDR1 SGHTA and CDR2 FQGTGA. Trimming took 5 bases from V and 3 from J, leaving 22 bases between them.

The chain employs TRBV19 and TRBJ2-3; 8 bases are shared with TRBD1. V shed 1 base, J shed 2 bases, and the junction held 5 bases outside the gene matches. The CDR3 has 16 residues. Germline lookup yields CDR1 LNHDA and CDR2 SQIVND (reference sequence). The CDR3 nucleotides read TGTGCCAGTAGTATAGGCGACAGGGGTTACACAGATACGCAGTATTTT. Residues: CASSIGDRGYTDTQYF.

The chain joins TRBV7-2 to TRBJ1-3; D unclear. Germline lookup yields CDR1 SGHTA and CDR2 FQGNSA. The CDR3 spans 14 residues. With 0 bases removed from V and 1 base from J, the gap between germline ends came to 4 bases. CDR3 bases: TGTGCCAGCAGCTTAGCAGCGTCTGGAAACACCATATATTTT. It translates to CASSLAASGNTIYF. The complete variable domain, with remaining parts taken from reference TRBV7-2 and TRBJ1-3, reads GAGVSQSPSNKVTEKGKDVELRCDPISGHTALYWYRQSLGQGLEFLIYFQGNSAPDKSGLPSDRFSAERTGGSVSTLTIQRTQQEDSAVYLCASSLAASGNTIYFGEGSWLTVV.

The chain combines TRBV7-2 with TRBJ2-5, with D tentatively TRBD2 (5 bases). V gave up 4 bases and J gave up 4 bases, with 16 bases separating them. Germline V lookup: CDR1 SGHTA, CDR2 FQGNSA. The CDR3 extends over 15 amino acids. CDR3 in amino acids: CASSSEGVFGETQYF. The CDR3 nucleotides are TGTGCCAGCAGCTCCGAGGGAGTCTTCGGAGAGACCCAGTACTTC.

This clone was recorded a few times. The DNA of the CDR3 is TGTGCCAGCAGCTTAGACCCAGGGAAGGCTGGGACCCAGTACTTC. Protein product: CASSLDPGKAGTQYF. The J gene is TRBJ2-5, the V gene TRBV11-2; tentative D call: TRBD1 (5 bases). Germline lookup yields CDR1 SGHAT and CDR2 FQNNGV. Deletions cut 0 bases from V and 7 bases from J, with 15 bases between. The CDR3 has 15 amino acids.

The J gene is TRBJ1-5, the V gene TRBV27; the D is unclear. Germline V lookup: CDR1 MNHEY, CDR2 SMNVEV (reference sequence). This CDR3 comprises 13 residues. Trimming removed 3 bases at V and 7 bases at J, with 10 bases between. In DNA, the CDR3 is TGTGCCAGCAGTTTCTCCAGGATGCAGCCCCAGCATTTT. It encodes CASSFSRMQPQHF.

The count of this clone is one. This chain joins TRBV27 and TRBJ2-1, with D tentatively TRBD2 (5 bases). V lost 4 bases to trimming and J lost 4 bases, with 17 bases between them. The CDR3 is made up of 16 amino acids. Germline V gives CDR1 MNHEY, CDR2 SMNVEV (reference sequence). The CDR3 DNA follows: TGTGCCAGCAGTTCACCGCTTAGCGTGTGGTACAATGAGCAGTTCTTC. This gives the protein CASSSPLSVWYNEQFF.

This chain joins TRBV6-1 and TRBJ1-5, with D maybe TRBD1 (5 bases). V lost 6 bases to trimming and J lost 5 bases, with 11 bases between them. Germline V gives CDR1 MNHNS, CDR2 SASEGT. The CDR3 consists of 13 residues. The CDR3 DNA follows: TGTGCCAGCAGCTCTCGGGGGGATCAGCCCCAGCATTTT. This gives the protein CASSSRGDQPQHF.

CDR3 residues: CASSPGAGGQEKLFF. CDR3 bases: TGCGCCAGCAGCCCGGGGGCAGGGGGCCAGGAAAAACTGTTTTTT. The chain has TRBV5-1 and TRBJ1-4; 8 bases map to TRBD1. Unmatched junction bases numbered 10, after V lost 4 bases and J lost 8 bases. This CDR3 is built from 15 residues. Germline V gene sequence: CDR1 SGHRS, CDR2 YFSETQ.